One sample yielded the 29 T cell receptor beta chains listed below, sequenced in a study of CD8 T cells in Susac syndrome. Random hexamers were used to reverse transcribe roughly 0.5 to 1 ug of RNA. Each CDR3 protein gets one entry after TCRdb re-called the immunoSEQ multiplex PCR reads with MiXCR. The table shows over 200,000 distinct CDR3 sequences, with more than 85% occurring only once. Sequenced material: CD4+ T cells from PBMCs. The receptors come from a human donor with multiple sclerosis.

CDR3 amino acids: CASSPEFGTPNGYTF. CDR3 coding DNA: TGTGCCAGCAGCCCCGAATTCGGGACACCTAATGGCTACACCTTC. The gene calls are TRBV3-1 and TRBJ1-2; D might be TRBD1 (6 bases). Germline CDR1 LGHDT, CDR2 YNNKEL (reference sequence). This CDR3 has 15 residues. V was shortened by 4 bases and J by 6 bases, with 18 bases between the two germline ends.

The chain has TRBV7-9 and TRBJ1-1, with D possibly being TRBD1 (5 bases). Germline CDR1 reads SEHNR; CDR2 reads FQNEAQ (reference sequence). This CDR3 has 15 residues. Trimming removed 8 bases at V and 1 base at J, with 17 bases between. The CDR3 loop is CASGLRDRPNTEAFF. The CDR3 nucleotides are TGTGCCAGCGGGCTCCGGGACCGACCGAACACTGAAGCTTTCTTT.

The CDR3 sequence is CSARVAGVTDTQYF. DNA of the CDR3: TGCAGTGCTAGAGTCGCGGGGGTCACAGATACGCAGTATTTT. The genes are TRBV20-1 and TRBJ2-3, with 7 bases lining up with TRBD2. This CDR3 has 14 residues. CDR1 is DFQATT, CDR2 SNEGSKA, per germline (reference sequence). V lost 1 base to trimming and J lost 2 bases; unmatched junction nucleotides: 3.

The rearrangement uses TRBV14 and TRBJ1-1; 7 bases are a match to TRBD1. V shed 4 bases and J 3 bases; nucleotides not matched to a gene: 5. CDR1 and CDR2 from the germline V gene are SGHDN and FVKESK. The CDR3 is 14 residues long. CDR3: CASSPTGVDTEAFF. In DNA, the CDR3 is TGTGCCAGCAGCCCCACAGGGGTTGACACTGAAGCTTTCTTT. The full variable domain, with the rest looked up from reference TRBV14 and TRBJ1-1, is EAGVTQFPSHSVIEKGQTVTLRCDPISGHDNLYWYRRVMGKEIKFLLHFVKESKQDESGMPNNRFLAERTGGTYSTLKVQPAELEDSGVYFCASSPTGVDTEAFFGQGTRLTVV.

This chain links TRBV5-1 with TRBJ2-3; TRBD2 is a possible D gene (5 bases). CDR3 length: 17 residues. V lost 4 bases, J lost 0 bases, and 18 bases lay in between. Per the germline V gene, CDR1 is SGHRS and CDR2 is YFSETQ. DNA for the CDR3: TGCGCCAGCAGCCCGAGGCAGGCTAGCACTAGCACAGATACGCAGTATTTT. Translation gives CASSPRQASTSTDTQYF.

The gene calls are TRBV7-2 and TRBJ2-3; D remains ambiguous. Trimming took 5 bases from V and 6 from J, leaving 18 bases between them. The CDR3 totals 15 residues. Germline CDR1 SGHTA, CDR2 FQGNSA. CDR3 in amino acids: CASSIQRGRPDTQYF. CDR3 nucleotide sequence: TGTGCCAGCAGCATACAGAGAGGCCGTCCGGATACGCAGTATTTT.

The chain uses TRBV6-5 and TRBJ2-3; D not resolved. Germline V gene data show CDR1 as MNHEY and CDR2 as SVGAGI. The CDR3 length is 12 residues. V lost 5 bases, J lost 6 bases, and 9 bases lay in between. CDR3 sequence (DNA): TGTGCCAGCAGTAACACGAGGGATACGCAGTATTTT. Translating it yields CASSNTRDTQYF.

This chain links TRBV29-1 with TRBJ2-7; possibly TRBD1 for D (6 bases). The V end lost 6 bases, the J end lost 1 base, and 13 bases lay between the germline ends. The CDR3 is made up of 13 amino acids. The germline V gene has CDR1 SQVTM and CDR2 ANQGSEA. The DNA for the CDR3 is TGCAGCGTGTGGACAGAGGATTCCTACGAGCAGTACTTC. This codes for CSVWTEDSYEQYF.

The chain uses TRBV9 and TRBJ2-3; D is ambiguous. Between the trimmed V and J ends, which lost 6 bases and 2 bases, there was a span of 7 bases. The length of the CDR3 is 12 residues. Per the germline V gene, CDR1 is SGDLS and CDR2 is YYNGEE. As DNA, the CDR3 is TGTGCCAGCACAGGAGACACAGATACGCAGTATTTT. Its translation: CASTGDTDTQYF.

The rearrangement uses TRBV7-9 and TRBJ2-1; TRBD2 matches at 9 bases. The CDR3 sequence is 15 residues long. The trim removed 8 bases at V and 4 bases at J, leaving 9 bases unmatched. CDR1 SEHNR and CDR2 FQNEAQ come from the germline V gene (reference sequence). DNA for the CDR3: TGTGCCAGCGGAAGCGAGACTAGCGGTTACAATGAGCAGTTCTTC. Translating gives CASGSETSGYNEQFF.

The chain recombines TRBV2 with TRBJ1-4; D is unresolved. Trimming removed 1 base at V and 4 bases at J, with 7 bases between. Per the germline V gene, CDR1 is SNHLY and CDR2 is FYNNEI. The CDR3 length is 14 residues. CDR3 protein: CASSEDSVNEKLFF. In DNA form, the CDR3 reads TGTGCCAGCAGTGAAGATTCAGTTAATGAAAAACTGTTTTTT.

CDR3 residues: CASSDSDPETQYF. DNA of the CDR3: TGTGCCAGCAGTGATTCTGACCCGGAGACCCAGTACTTC. The V and J genes are TRBV25-1 and TRBJ2-5; no definite D call. Germline V gene sequence: CDR1 MGHDK, CDR2 SYGVNS. V lost 3 bases and J lost 5, with 10 bases in between. This CDR3 is built from 13 residues.

This chain joins TRBV29-1 and TRBJ2-1; 8 bases agree with TRBD2. The CDR3 totals 15 residues. Germline CDR1 reads SQVTM; CDR2 reads ANQGSEA. V gave up 5 bases and J gave up 2 bases; unmatched junction bases: 8. The CDR3 loop reads CSVHGRGDPYNEQFF. CDR3 nucleotides: TGCAGCGTTCACGGGAGGGGGGACCCCTACAATGAGCAGTTCTTC.

V gene TRBV3-1 combines with J gene TRBJ2-7; tentatively, D is TRBD1 (6 bases). CDR3 length equals 14 residues. Looked up from germline, CDR1 is LGHDT and CDR2 is YNNKEL (reference sequence). V was cut by 2 bases and J by 5 bases, with 13 bases left in between. CDR3 nucleotide sequence: TGTGCCAGCAGCCAATCGGGCAGGGGCCACGAGCAGTACTTC. This gives the protein CASSQSGRGHEQYF.

The rearrangement links TRBV30 to TRBJ2-5; D uncertain. Trimming removed 4 bases from V and 2 bases from J, with 8 bases in between. This CDR3 is 12 amino acids long. Germline lookup yields CDR1 GTSNPN and CDR2 SVGIG (reference sequence). The CDR3 loop reads CAWNPGQETQYF. The CDR3 DNA reads as TGTGCCTGGAATCCGGGTCAAGAGACCCAGTACTTC.

V is TRBV5-1 and J is TRBJ2-3; 7 nucleotides agree with TRBD1. The CDR3 loop spans 15 amino acids. Looked up from germline, CDR1 is SGHRS and CDR2 is YFSETQ. V lost 4 bases, J lost 5 bases, and 10 bases stayed unmatched. CDR3 amino acids: CASSGLTGVLDTQYF. CDR3 nucleotides: TGCGCCAGCAGCGGATTAACAGGGGTCCTAGATACGCAGTATTTT.

The chain combines TRBV3-1 with TRBJ2-1; maybe TRBD2 (6 bases). CDR3 length equals 15 residues. Germline V gives CDR1 LGHDT, CDR2 YNNKEL (reference sequence). The ends were cut back, 4 bases at V and 6 bases at J, with 16 bases in the middle. CDR3 nucleotide sequence: TGTGCCAGCAGCCCCGGGACTGGAGCAGTCAATGAGCAGTTCTTC. Translated, it gives CASSPGTGAVNEQFF.

The CDR3 loop is CAWSVQALEQFF. CDR3 sequence (DNA): TGTGCCTGGAGTGTACAAGCGCTTGAGCAGTTCTTC. The chain has TRBV30 and TRBJ2-1; D is unclear. Germline CDR1 and CDR2: GTSNPN and SVGIG (reference sequence). The CDR3 sequence is 12 residues long. With 0 bases removed from V and 9 bases from J, the gap between germline ends came to 9 bases.

The chain recombines TRBV5-1 with TRBJ1-6; a possible D gene is TRBD1 (5 bases). CDR3 length: 14 residues. V was trimmed by 0 bases and J by 7 bases, leaving 8 bases between them. Germline V gene data show CDR1 as SGHRS and CDR2 as YFSETQ. CDR3 nucleotide sequence: TGCGCCAGCAGCTTGGTACAGGAGAATTCACCCCTCCACTTT. Its translation: CASSLVQENSPLHF.

The chain is built from TRBV20-1 and TRBJ1-5, with D perhaps matching TRBD1 (5 bases). Germline CDR1 DFQATT, CDR2 SNEGSKA (reference sequence). V was shortened by 6 bases and J by 4 bases, with 10 bases between the two germline ends. The CDR3 length is 12 residues. In DNA, the CDR3 is TGCAGTGCCCTCGGGGCGAATCAGCCCCAGCATTTT. It codes for CSALGANQPQHF.

The sample holds one count of this clonotype. The chain couples TRBV29-1 to TRBJ2-3; TRBD2 matches 9 bases. The V gene end was trimmed by 0 bases and the J gene end by 3 bases; junction bases not matched to a gene: 1. The CDR3 length is 14 residues. CDR1 SQVTM and CDR2 ANQGSEA come from the germline V gene. The CDR3 spells CSVEEGLATDTQYF. The CDR3 nucleotides are TGCAGCGTTGAAGAAGGACTAGCGACAGATACGCAGTATTTT.

The J gene is TRBJ1-5, the V gene TRBV2, with a tentative D call TRBD1 (5 bases). The CDR3 totals 12 residues. CDR1 and CDR2 (germline): SNHLY, FYNNEI. Trimming stripped 4 bases from V and 7 bases from J, with 8 bases between. CDR3 sequence: CASSAQGQPQHF. CDR3 DNA: TGTGCCAGCAGTGCCCAGGGACAGCCCCAGCATTTT. The complete variable domain, with remaining parts taken from reference TRBV2 and TRBJ1-5, reads EPEVTQTPSHQVTQMGQEVILRCVPISNHLYFYWYRQILGQKVEFLVSFYNNEISEKSEIFDDQFSVERPDGSNFTLKIRSTKLEDSAMYFCASSAQGQPQHFGDGTRLSIL.

The chain has TRBV7-2 and TRBJ2-3; 8 bases match TRBD2. In germline, CDR1 is SGHTA, CDR2 FQGNSA. V was pared by 5 bases and J by 0 bases, with 4 bases of the junction left unmatched. CDR3 size: 15 residues. DNA of the CDR3: TGTGCCAGCAGCCCTCAGCGGGGGAGCACAGATACGCAGTATTTT. Translation: CASSPQRGSTDTQYF.

The CDR3 loop reads CSVEAGGFGDTQYF. The CDR3 DNA reads TGCAGCGTTGAGGCAGGGGGGTTCGGAGATACGCAGTATTTT. The rearrangement links TRBV29-1 to TRBJ2-3; a weak D match, TRBD1 (7 bases). CDR1 and CDR2 (germline): SQVTM, ANQGSEA. Between the trimmed V and J ends, which lost 3 bases and 5 bases, there was a span of 15 bases. This CDR3 comprises 14 residues.

V gene TRBV29-1 combines with J gene TRBJ2-1; a weak D match, TRBD1 (5 bases). Trimming removed 4 bases at V and 9 bases at J, with 16 bases between. The CDR3 extends over 13 amino acids. The germline gives CDR1 SQVTM, CDR2 ANQGSEA. CDR3 residues: CSVGGQGLTEQFF. CDR3 bases: TGCAGCGTTGGTGGGCAGGGATTGACTGAGCAGTTCTTC.

The chain combines TRBV11-2 with TRBJ2-6; TRBD2 might be the D (6 bases). Per the germline V gene, CDR1 is SGHAT and CDR2 is FQNNGV. Trimming took 5 bases from V and 6 from J, leaving 17 bases between them. This CDR3 is 16 amino acids long. The chain's CDR3 is CASSHPEGQSANVLTF. Written as DNA, the CDR3 is TGTGCCAGCAGCCATCCGGAGGGTCAGTCGGCCAACGTCCTGACTTTC.

J is TRBJ1-5 and V is TRBV20-1, with D perhaps matching TRBD1 (5 bases). The CDR3 totals 18 residues. V was shortened by 0 bases and J by 0 bases, with 18 bases between the two germline ends. Germline CDR1 DFQATT, CDR2 SNEGSKA (reference sequence). The CDR3 spells CSARDRTRGGGSNQPQHF. CDR3 DNA: TGCAGTGCTAGAGATAGGACGAGGGGCGGCGGTAGCAATCAGCCCCAGCATTTT.

V and J are TRBV9 and TRBJ2-7; 7 bases are shared with TRBD1. The germline V gene has CDR1 SGDLS and CDR2 YYNGEE. Losses at the gene ends were 3 bases for V and 5 bases for J; bases not matched to a gene: 8. There are 14 residues in the CDR3. The CDR3 here is CASSAQDRDHEQYF. In DNA form, the CDR3 reads TGTGCCAGCAGCGCCCAAGACAGGGACCACGAGCAGTACTTC.

The gene calls are TRBV14 and TRBJ1-1; TRBD1 is a possible D gene (5 bases). Trimming took off 3 bases at V and 0 bases at J, with 5 bases between the two ends. This CDR3 is built from 13 residues. CDR1 and CDR2 (germline): SGHDN, FVKESK. CDR3 DNA sequence: TGTGCCAGCAGCCAGGGGGTGAACACTGAAGCTTTCTTT. It codes for CASSQGVNTEAFF.